Below are 20 T cell receptor beta chains sequenced from a single sample in a study of HIV-infected patients and healthy controls. In TCRdb, the 5' RACE reads were re-called with MiXCR into one record per CDR3 protein. This sample has over 55,000 distinct CDR3 sequences, with roughly a sixth found just once. Input material: CD4+ T cells from blood. The receptors here all came from a human donor in good health.

This clonotype showed up many times. The rearrangement joins TRBV29-1 to TRBJ1-4; D not resolved. This CDR3 region has 14 residues. Germline-derived CDR1 and CDR2 are SQVTM and ANQGSEA. Trimming shortened V by 7 bases and J by 4 bases, and 16 bases separated the two germline ends. For the CDR3, the DNA is TGCAGCGCCTTGTTCGGCGTAAATAATGAAAAACTGTTTTTT. Its protein product is CSALFGVNNEKLFF.

As concerns this clonotype: A read error may be the cause here, since a much bigger clone is one base away. The V call is TRBV18, the J call TRBJ2-1; D assignment may be TRBD1 or TRBD2 (5 bases each). Germline V gene lookup returns CDR1 KGHSH and CDR2 LQKENI. The CDR3 totals 19 residues. The CDR3 loop reads CASSPRGPKPPSSYNEQSF. In nucleotides, the CDR3 is TGTGCCAGCTCACCACGGGGACCAAAGCCCCCGAGCTCCTACAATGAGCAGTCCTTC. The full variable domain, its missing parts supplied by reference TRBV18 and TRBJ2-1, is NAGVMQNPRHLVRRRGQEARLRCSPMKGHSHVYWYRQLPEEGLKFMVYLQKENIIDESGMPKERFSAEFPKEGPSILRIQQVVRGDSAAYFCASSPRGPKPPSSYNEQSFGPGTRLTVL.

This clonotype was detected ten times or more. The chain links TRBV29-1 to TRBJ2-7; D unresolved. CDR3 length: 11 amino acids. V lost 2 bases and J 6 bases, leaving 8 bases between the germline ends. Germline CDR1 is SQVTM and CDR2 is ANQGSEA. As DNA, the CDR3 is TGCAGCGTTGAAATCCTGGGCGAGCAGTACTTC. This encodes CSVEILGEQYF.

This clonotype was recorded only once. The chain combines TRBV28 with TRBJ2-1; 9 nucleotides line up with TRBD2. Trimming at V came to 5 bases and at J to 8 bases, leaving 13 bases not matched to a gene. The CDR3 contains 16 residues. Germline values: CDR1 MDHEN, CDR2 SYDVKM. CDR3 DNA sequence: TGTGCCAGCAGTCCCGGCCCCAGCGGGGGGTCCCATGAGCAGTTCTTC. Residues: CASSPGPSGGSHEQFF.

This clonotype was picked up a small number of times. The chain joins TRBV20-1 to TRBJ2-1; 16 bases line up with TRBD2. Germline V CDR1 and CDR2: DFQATT, SNEGSKA (reference sequence). The length of the CDR3 is 14 residues. J gave up 9 bases and V 7 bases, and 6 bases lay outside the gene matches. In DNA, the CDR3 is TGCAGTGGGGGGGGGACTAGCGGGAGGGCTGAGCAGTTCTTC. As protein: CSGGGTSGRAEQFF.

This clonotype was seen a few times. The chain has TRBV20-1 and TRBJ1-4; no clear D. V lost 1 base to trimming and J lost 5 bases, with 8 bases between them. This CDR3 contains 13 residues. In germline, CDR1 is DFQATT, CDR2 SNEGSKA (reference sequence). The CDR3 region has the DNA TGCAGTGCTAGAGTTGGAAAGAATGAAAAACTGTTTTTT. This codes for CSARVGKNEKLFF.

This chain connects TRBV11-3 to TRBJ2-1, with 7 positions matching TRBD2. Trimming removed 5 bases from V and 9 bases from J; junction bases left unmatched: 10. Germline CDR1 and CDR2: SGHNT and YENEEA. The CDR3 has 14 amino acids. CDR3 nucleotides: TGTGCCAGCAGCCGAGGACTAGTTGAGGGTGAGCAGTTCTTC. It translates to CASSRGLVEGEQFF.

This clonotype has more than one count but fewer than ten. The chain recombines TRBV12-3 or TRBV12-4 with TRBJ2-2, with 10 bases identical to TRBD2. With V trimmed by 6 bases and J by 2 bases, 9 bases remained unmatched. This CDR3 spans 17 amino acids. The CDR3, as DNA: TGTGCCAGCAGCCGCCCCCGACTAGCGGGTAACACCGGGGAGCTGTTTTTT. Protein sequence: CASSRPRLAGNTGELFF.

The rearrangement joins TRBV7-2 to TRBJ1-3; unclear D gene. The CDR3 covers 17 residues. V was cut by 3 bases and J by 0 bases, with 15 bases left in between. Germline assignment: CDR1 SGHTA and CDR2 FQGNSA. CDR3 DNA sequence: TGTGCCAGCAGCTTTAGAGGAGGGTCTATCTCTGGAAACACCATATATTTT. This encodes CASSFRGGSISGNTIYF.

This clonotype was detected only a few times. The chain is built from TRBV28 and TRBJ1-4, with 9 nucleotides matching TRBD1. The germline CDR1 and CDR2 sequences are MDHEN and SYDVKM. The CDR3 loop spans 16 amino acids. Trimming took 4 bases from V and 8 from J; bases not matched to a gene: 11. Here the CDR3 reads CASSSHTGGAREKLFF. The DNA for the CDR3 is TGTGCCAGCAGTTCTCATACAGGGGGCGCGAGAGAAAAACTGTTTTTT.

A few counts support this clonotype. The chain carries TRBV7-8 and TRBJ1-3; 8 bases map to TRBD1. V lost 6 bases to trimming and J lost 1 base; unmatched junction nucleotides: 5. The CDR3 has 15 residues. Germline assignment: CDR1 SGHVS and CDR2 FQNEAQ. The CDR3 loop is CASRARQGSGNTIYF. As DNA, the CDR3 is TGTGCCAGCAGGGCCCGACAGGGGTCTGGAAACACCATATATTTT.

This clonotype was found a few times. The V call is TRBV2, the J call TRBJ2-1; 11 bases map to TRBD2. V lost 6 bases to trimming and J lost 2 bases; unmatched junction nucleotides: 3. Germline-derived CDR1 and CDR2 are SNHLY and FYNNEI. The CDR3 extends over 15 amino acids. Written as DNA, the CDR3 is TGTGCCAGCAGCACTAGCGGGAGTCCCTACAATGAGCAGTTCTTC. As protein: CASSTSGSPYNEQFF.

The V call is TRBV6-2 or TRBV6-3, the J call TRBJ2-5; D ambiguous. This CDR3 comprises 14 residues. V was pared by 5 bases and J by 3 bases, with 13 bases between. Germline-derived CDR1 and CDR2 are MNHEY and SVGEGT. The CDR3 region has the DNA TGTGCCAGCAGTAAAGGATGGAAGGAAGAGACCCAGTACTTC. Its translation: CASSKGWKEETQYF.

The chain recombines TRBV7-2 with TRBJ2-6, with a tentative D call TRBD1 (6 bases). CDR3 length: 17 amino acids. The V gene lost 1 base and the J gene lost 4 bases, with 14 bases spanning the gap. Germline V gene data show CDR1 as SGHTA and CDR2 as FQGNSA. The CDR3 here is CASSLEAQGSGANVLTF. The CDR3 DNA reads as TGTGCCAGCAGCTTAGAGGCTCAGGGGTCGGGGGCCAACGTCCTGACTTTC.

The chain employs TRBV20-1 and TRBJ1-1; tentatively, D is TRBD1 (6 bases). In germline, CDR1 is DFQATT, CDR2 SNEGSKA (reference sequence). V was trimmed by 1 base and J by 3 bases, leaving 21 bases between them. The CDR3 is 17 residues long. In DNA, the CDR3 is TGCAGTGCTAGAGTCCGGGACACCCCCTGGTCGGACACTGAAGCTTTCTTT. Translated: CSARVRDTPWSDTEAFF.

The chain is built from TRBV20-1 and TRBJ2-3; D might be TRBD2 (7 bases). The germline gives CDR1 DFQATT, CDR2 SNEGSKA (reference sequence). V lost 5 bases to trimming and J lost 2 bases, with 11 bases between them. The CDR3 runs 13 residues. CDR3: CSAWEGVTDTQYF. The CDR3 DNA reads TGCAGTGCTTGGGAGGGGGTCACAGATACGCAGTATTTT.

The chain is built from TRBV4-3 and TRBJ2-4, with D perhaps TRBD2 (6 bases). V shed 5 bases and J shed 0 bases, with 8 bases lying between them. CDR3 length equals 14 residues. Germline loops: CDR1 LGHNA, CDR2 YSLEER. CDR3 nucleotides: TGCGCCAGCAGCGTGGGACTAGCCAAAAACATTCAGTACTTC. Translated, it gives CASSVGLAKNIQYF.

This chain connects TRBV12-3 or TRBV12-4 to TRBJ2-4; D might be TRBD2 (6 bases). V gave up 8 bases and J gave up 4 bases, with 15 bases separating them. The CDR3 is 14 amino acids. This CDR3 is CASEPTGTKNIQYF. CDR3 DNA: TGTGCCAGCGAACCCACCGGGACTAAAAACATTCAGTACTTC.

The V gene is TRBV29-1, the J gene TRBJ2-3; possibly TRBD1 for D (6 bases). This CDR3 has 15 amino acids. Germline values: CDR1 SQVTM, CDR2 ANQGSEA. The V and J ends lost 5 bases and 2 bases respectively, with 17 bases between them. This chain's CDR3 is CSVCRTAQSTDTQYF. DNA of the CDR3: TGCAGCGTTTGTCGGACAGCTCAGTCCACAGATACGCAGTATTTT.

This clonotype was seen only a few times. V usage is TRBV7-2 and J usage is TRBJ1-1; 7 nucleotides match TRBD1. Germline CDR1 and CDR2: SGHTA and FQGNSA. This CDR3 spans 14 amino acids. Unmatched junction bases numbered 4, after V lost 5 bases and J lost 1 base. CDR3 in DNA: TGTGCCAGCAGCAGGGACAGTAGGAACACTGAAGCTTTCTTT. Translating gives CASSRDSRNTEAFF.